This TCR beta chain was recovered during a study of blood T cell repertoires in COVID-19. The method was immunoSEQ multiplex PCR; TCRdb's version includes in-frame clones alone and lacks a portion of them. The data contain 150,000 to 200,000 clones, around 75% of them singletons. The V end was cut by 7 bases, the J end by 7 bases, with 11 bases between. The CDR3 totals 12 residues. Germline values: CDR1 SNHLY, CDR2 FYNNEI. The sequence was obtained from a woman between 40 and 50 years old with COVID-19, enrolled during active disease. The sequenced material came from peripheral blood. The chain carries TRBV2 and TRBJ2-1; a possible D gene is TRBD2 (5 bases). The DNA of the CDR3 is TGTGCCAGCAAACTAGAGTCGAATGAGCAGTTCTTC. Its protein is CASKLESNEQFF.